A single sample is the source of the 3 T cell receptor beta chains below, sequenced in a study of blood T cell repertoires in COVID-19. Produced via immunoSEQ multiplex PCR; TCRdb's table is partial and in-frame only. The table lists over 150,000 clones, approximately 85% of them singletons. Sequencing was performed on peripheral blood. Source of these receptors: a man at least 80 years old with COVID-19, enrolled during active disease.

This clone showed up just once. The CDR3 is CASSLSSGLGAFF. CDR3 DNA sequence: TGTGCCAGTAGTCTTTCCTCAGGGTTGGGAGCTTTCTTT. V is TRBV19 and J is TRBJ1-1; D is perhaps TRBD1 (5 bases). Germline V gives CDR1 LNHDA, CDR2 SQIVND (reference sequence). V lost 5 bases and J lost 10, with 17 bases in between. The CDR3 length is 13 residues.

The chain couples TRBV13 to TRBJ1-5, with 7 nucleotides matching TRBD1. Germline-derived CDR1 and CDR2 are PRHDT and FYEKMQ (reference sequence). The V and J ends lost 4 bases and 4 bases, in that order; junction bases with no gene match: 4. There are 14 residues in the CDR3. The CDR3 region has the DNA TGTGCCAGCAGCTACCGGGACAGTAATCAGCCCCAGCATTTT. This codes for CASSYRDSNQPQHF. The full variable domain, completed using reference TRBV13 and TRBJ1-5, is AAGVIQSPRHLIKEKRETATLKCYPIPRHDTVYWYQQGPGQDPQFLISFYEKMQSDKGSIPDRFSAQQFSDYHSELNMSSLELGDSALYFCASSYRDSNQPQHFGDGTRLSIL.

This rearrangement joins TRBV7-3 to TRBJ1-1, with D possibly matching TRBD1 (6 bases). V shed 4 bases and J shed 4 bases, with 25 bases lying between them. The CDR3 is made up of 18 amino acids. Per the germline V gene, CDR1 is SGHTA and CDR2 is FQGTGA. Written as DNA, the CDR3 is TGTGCCAGCAGCTCACAACCGGGAGGGGGGCAGCTGGGCACTGAAGCTTTCTTT. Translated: CASSSQPGGGQLGTEAFF.